Each of the 17 T cell receptor beta chains below was sequenced from the same sample in a study of technical replicates of blood from a handful of donors. Produced via immunoSEQ multiplex PCR; TCRdb's table is partial and in-frame only. The sample contains about 81,000 clones, just over 95% of which appear only once. The sample taken for sequencing was T cells isolated from PBMCs. Receptors were obtained from a human donor in good health.

The genes are TRBV19 and TRBJ2-4; D is possibly TRBD1 (5 bases). V was shortened by 3 bases and J by 4 bases, with 16 bases between the two germline ends. The germline V gene has CDR1 LNHDA and CDR2 SQIVND (reference sequence). The CDR3 consists of 16 residues. In nucleotides, the CDR3 is TGTGCCAGTAGTATTGGTATAGGGGTGTCAAAAAACATTCAGTACTTC. Residues: CASSIGIGVSKNIQYF. Using reference TRBV19 and TRBJ2-4 for the parts outside the CDR3, the full variable domain is DGGITQSPKYLFRKEGQNVTLSCEQNLNHDAMYWYRQDPGQGLRLIYYSQIVNDFQKGDIAEGYSVSREKKESFPLTVTSAQKNPTAFYLCASSIGIGVSKNIQYFGAGTRLSVL.

This clone was recorded only once. The gene calls are TRBV29-1 and TRBJ2-3; TRBD2 matches at 9 bases. V shed 4 bases, J shed 1 base, and the junction held 6 bases outside the gene matches. Germline V CDR1 and CDR2: SQVTM, ANQGSEA. The CDR3 is 15 residues long. DNA of the CDR3: TGCAGCGTTGGTACTAGCGGGCACGGCACAGATACGCAGTATTTT. Amino acids: CSVGTSGHGTDTQYF.

The rearrangement uses TRBV7-9 and TRBJ2-2; TRBD1 matches 12 bases. This CDR3 contains 16 residues. The germline gives CDR1 SEHNR, CDR2 FQNEAQ (reference sequence). V shed 5 bases, J shed 2 bases, and the junction held 3 bases outside the gene matches. CDR3 bases: TGTGCCAGCAGCCCGGGGACAGGGGGCAACACCGGGGAGCTGTTTTTT. Encoded protein: CASSPGTGGNTGELFF.

The gene calls are TRBV6-5 and TRBJ2-5; D may be TRBD1 (5 bases). The CDR3 loop spans 15 amino acids. Germline assignment: CDR1 MNHEY and CDR2 SVGAGI. V gave up 2 bases and J gave up 2 bases, with 12 bases separating them. The CDR3 loop reads CASSYGAATQETQYF. The CDR3 DNA is TGTGCCAGCAGTTACGGGGCAGCAACGCAAGAGACCCAGTACTTC.

The chain has TRBV5-1 and TRBJ2-7, with 7 bases lining up with TRBD1. The ends lost 2 bases at V and 10 bases at J; junction bases unmatched: 6. Germline CDR1 is SGHRS and CDR2 is YFSETQ. The CDR3 is 12 residues long. The CDR3 reads CASSFDRESQYF. CDR3 coding DNA: TGCGCCAGCAGCTTCGACAGGGAGTCTCAGTACTTC.

The CDR3 nucleotides are TGTGCCTGGAGTGTAGGGGGTCGCGAGCAGTACTTC. Protein: CAWSVGGREQYF. V gene TRBV30 combines with J gene TRBJ2-7; weak D call: TRBD1 (6 bases). In germline, CDR1 is GTSNPN, CDR2 SVGIG (reference sequence). This CDR3 has 12 amino acids. Trimming pared 0 bases from V and 6 bases from J, leaving 9 bases between.

The V gene is TRBV6-1, the J gene TRBJ2-7, with 7 bases aligning to TRBD1. The CDR3 is 15 residues long. Per the germline V gene, CDR1 is MNHNS and CDR2 is SASEGT. Trimming removed 2 bases from V and 3 bases from J; junction bases left unmatched: 7. CDR3 coding DNA: TGTGCCAGCAGTGAATGGGGGACAGAAGACTACGAGCAGTACTTC. It translates to CASSEWGTEDYEQYF.

V gene TRBV10-2 combines with J gene TRBJ2-7; 9 bases fit TRBD2. Germline V gene data show CDR1 as WSHSY and CDR2 as SAAADI. The CDR3 totals 17 residues. V shed 8 bases and J 4 bases; nucleotides not matched to a gene: 18. The CDR3 DNA reads as TGCGCCAGCCAGACCCCTCTGGCGGGAGGGCCGGGGTACGAGCAGTACTTC. Residues: CASQTPLAGGPGYEQYF.

This clone occurred once. V usage is TRBV27 and J usage is TRBJ2-1; 7 positions agree with TRBD1. The CDR3 length is 15 residues. Trimming removed 2 bases from V and 3 bases from J; junction bases left unmatched: 4. Per the germline V gene, CDR1 is MNHEY and CDR2 is SMNVEV (reference sequence). The CDR3 is CASSLGGQLYNEQFF. CDR3 coding DNA: TGTGCCAGCAGTTTAGGGGGACAGCTCTACAATGAGCAGTTCTTC.

This chain links TRBV7-9 with TRBJ2-2, with 8 bases fitting TRBD1. Germline values: CDR1 SEHNR, CDR2 FQNEAQ (reference sequence). The length of the CDR3 is 15 residues. The trim removed 2 bases at V and 6 bases at J, leaving 5 bases unmatched. The DNA of the CDR3 is TGTGCCAGCAGCTTATCGGACAGGGTGGCCGGGGAGCTGTTTTTT. It translates to CASSLSDRVAGELFF. The whole variable domain, filled in from reference TRBV7-9 and TRBJ2-2, reads DTGVSQNPRHKITKRGQNVTFRCDPISEHNRLYWYRQTLGQGPEFLTYFQNEAQLEKSRLLSDRFSAERPKGSFSTLEIQRTEQGDSAMYLCASSLSDRVAGELFFGEGSRLTVL.

V is TRBV29-1 and J is TRBJ1-5; D possibly corresponds to TRBD1 (6 bases). V was shortened by 4 bases and J by 0 bases, with 10 bases between the two germline ends. Per germline, CDR1 SQVTM and CDR2 ANQGSEA. This CDR3 has 14 residues. DNA of the CDR3: TGCAGCGTTGCACAGGGTTATAGCAATCAGCCCCAGCATTTT. Protein: CSVAQGYSNQPQHF.

V usage is TRBV4-2 and J usage is TRBJ1-5; 7 bases align to TRBD1. V was clipped by 4 bases and J by 7 bases; unmatched bases: 19. CDR1 and CDR2 (germline): LGHNA, YNFKEQ. The CDR3 is 18 residues long. DNA for the CDR3: TGTGCCAGCAGCCTACTGCTCTTGCGGGACAGAGCCCGGCAGCCCCAGCATTTT. Residues: CASSLLLLRDRARQPQHF.

V is TRBV11-3 and J is TRBJ2-2; 7 bases are shared with TRBD2. The germline CDR1 and CDR2 sequences are SGHNT and YENEEA. With 0 bases clipped from V and 5 bases from J, the junction kept 12 bases outside the gene matches. CDR3 length equals 18 residues. CDR3 sequence (DNA): TGTGCCAGCAGCTTAGAAGACCGGGGCAGGGAGGGGACCGGGGAGCTGTTTTTT. Its protein is CASSLEDRGREGTGELFF. Drawing the rest from reference TRBV11-3 and TRBJ2-2, the complete variable domain is EAGVVQSPRYKIIEKKQPVAFWCNPISGHNTLYWYLQNLGQGPELLIRYENEEAVDDSQLPKDRFSAERLKGVDSTLKIQPAELGDSAVYLCASSLEDRGREGTGELFFGEGSRLTVL.

This chain joins TRBV15 and TRBJ2-7, with D perhaps TRBD2 (6 bases). The CDR3 consists of 14 residues. Germline CDR1 and CDR2: LNHNV and YYDKDF (reference sequence). V lost 6 bases, J lost 1 base, and 13 bases lay in between. CDR3 in DNA: TGTGCCACCAGGGCAACTGGGGGGTCCTACGAGCAGTACTTC. Protein product: CATRATGGSYEQYF.

The rearrangement links TRBV6-1 to TRBJ1-1, with 8 positions matching TRBD1. After removal of 1 base from V and 6 bases from J, the junction contained 10 bases not matched to a gene. The germline gives CDR1 MNHNS, CDR2 SASEGT. CDR3 length equals 16 residues. CDR3 residues: CASSEGVRGRISEAFF. CDR3 nucleotide sequence: TGTGCCAGCAGTGAAGGAGTCAGGGGGCGAATATCTGAAGCTTTCTTT.

The chain carries TRBV27 and TRBJ1-5, with TRBD1 matching 8 bases. Trimming cost V 5 bases and J 5 bases; bases outside gene matches: 11. Germline CDR1 is MNHEY and CDR2 is SMNVEV (reference sequence). There are 16 residues in the CDR3. As DNA, the CDR3 is TGTGCCAGCAGTGCCCTGGACAGGGTGAGTGATCAGCCCCAGCATTTT. Translation: CASSALDRVSDQPQHF.

The chain employs TRBV10-1 and TRBJ1-5; D call uncertain. The CDR3 consists of 14 residues. V lost 6 bases and J lost 6, with 15 bases in between. Germline V gene sequence: CDR1 WNHNN, CDR2 SYGVQD (reference sequence). CDR3 nucleotide sequence: TGCGCCAGCAGCGATTCCAGAGGCGGTCAGCCCCAGCATTTT. Its protein product is CASSDSRGGQPQHF.